This TCR beta chain emerged from a study of blood T cell repertoires in COVID-19. Data came from immunoSEQ multiplex PCR; TCRdb stores just in-frame clones and leaves some out. The table shows about 270,000 clones, with 80% to 90% occurring only once. Germline CDR1 MGHRA, CDR2 YSYEKL. J was trimmed by 4 bases and V by 4 bases; bases with no gene match: 12. The CDR3 extends over 16 amino acids. This chain links TRBV4-1 with TRBJ1-2; 7 bases are a match to TRBD1. The receptor comes from a woman aged 70 to 79 with acute or convalescent COVID-19. The sequenced sample consisted of peripheral blood. The CDR3 spells CASSPRSWTGPYGYTF. In DNA form, the CDR3 reads TGCGCCAGCAGCCCCCGGAGTTGGACAGGACCCTATGGCTACACCTTC.